These T cell receptor beta chains were read from a single sample in a study of PD-1 blockade in classical Hodgkin lymphoma. Clones were read by immunoSEQ multiplex PCR, and TCRdb kept only the in-frame ones, dropping some. Here the sample spans over 30,000 clones, around nine tenths being singletons. The specimen comprised CD4+ T cells from blood, sampled at baseline. The receptors here all came from a human donor with classical Hodgkin lymphoma. The CDR3 runs from the conserved cysteine through the conserved F or W. Each record gives: D gene, V gene, clone size, J gene, CDR3 protein, CDR3 DNA. The D gene is left open where the match is weak. Only part of the rows carry a size: once, few, many, or a class if the clone is expanded.

>.|TRBV28|.|TRBJ2-5
CASSLKGARAETQYF
TGTGCCAGCAGTTTAAAAGGGGCGAGAGCGGAGACCCAGTACTTC
>TRBD1|TRBV18|.|TRBJ1-2
CASSFDRGRSSNYGYTF
TGTGCCAGCTCGTTCGACAGGGGAAGATCTTCGAACTATGGCTACACCTTC
>.|TRBV6-5|once|TRBJ2-2
CAAAPWGNTGELFF
TGTGCCGCGGCCCCCTGGGGGAACACCGGGGAGCTGTTTTTT
>.|TRBV28|.|TRBJ1-2
CASSLFTAEYGYTF
TGTGCCAGCAGTTTATTTACCGCAGAATATGGCTACACCTTC
>.|TRBV28|.|TRBJ1-2
CASSSPTGWWGYTF
TGTGCCAGCAGTTCACCAACAGGGTGGTGGGGCTACACCTTC
>TRBD2|TRBV29-1|.|TRBJ2-7
CSVAETSGSYEQYF
TGCAGCGTTGCCGAGACTAGCGGGAGCTACGAGCAGTACTTC
>.|TRBV5-4|.|TRBJ1-4
CASSTGWTTNEKLFF
TGTGCCAGCAGCACTGGTTGGACAACTAATGAAAAACTGTTTTTT
>TRBD2|TRBV11-2|.|TRBJ2-2
CASSWGGGNTGELFF
TGTGCCAGCAGCTGGGGCGGGGGAAACACCGGGGAGCTGTTTTTT
>TRBD1|TRBV5-6|.|TRBJ2-6
CASSLGDRGGAGANVLTF
TGTGCCAGCAGCTTGGGGGACAGGGGAGGAGCTGGGGCCAACGTCCTGACTTTC
>TRBD1|TRBV10-2|.|TRBJ1-2
CASSPDRARGYTF
TGCGCCAGCAGCCCCGACAGGGCTCGGGGCTACACCTTC
>.|TRBV14|.|TRBJ1-2
CARISGESYGYTF
TGTGCCAGGATCTCAGGGGAAAGCTATGGCTACACCTTC
>.|TRBV6-5|.|TRBJ1-1
CASTPRALNTEAFF
TGTGCCAGCACGCCCCGAGCCCTTAACACTGAAGCTTTCTTT
>.|TRBV10-3|once|TRBJ1-2
CAISPDTRQGYTF
TGTGCCATCAGTCCGGACACCCGCCAGGGCTACACCTTC
>.|TRBV7-8|.|TRBJ2-7
CASSLDGGHSYEQYF
TGTGCCAGCAGCTTAGATGGGGGCCACTCCTACGAGCAGTACTTC
>.|TRBV29-1|.|TRBJ1-2
CSVGIGNYGYTF
TGCAGCGTTGGAATCGGCAACTATGGCTACACCTTC
>TRBD2|TRBV10-1|.|TRBJ2-2
CARLAGVGELFF
TGCGCCAGGCTAGCGGGAGTTGGGGAGCTGTTTTTT
>TRBD1|TRBV9|.|TRBJ1-4
CASSEDRGRGNEKLFF
TGTGCCAGCAGCGAGGACAGGGGTCGGGGTAATGAAAAACTGTTTTTT
>TRBD2|TRBV25-1|.|TRBJ2-7
CASSALPFGLGVYEQYF
TGTGCCAGCAGTGCCCTACCATTCGGACTAGGTGTCTACGAGCAGTACTTC
>TRBD1|TRBV19|once|TRBJ1-5
CASDRDSNQPQHF
TGTGCCAGCGACAGGGATAGCAATCAGCCCCAGCATTTT
>.|TRBV18|.|TRBJ2-5
CASSPGLPNLGRETQYF
TGTGCCAGCTCACCAGGGCTACCGAACTTGGGTCGGGAGACCCAGTACTTC
>TRBD2|TRBV19|.|TRBJ2-1
CASSTSGRATYTNEQFF
TGTGCCAGTAGTACTAGCGGGAGGGCCACGTATACCAATGAGCAGTTCTTC
>.|TRBV28|.|TRBJ2-7
CASSPLVRDEQYF
TGTGCCAGCAGTCCCCTCGTAAGGGACGAGCAGTACTTC
>TRBD1|TRBV6-1|.|TRBJ1-2
CASSGQGTANYGYTF
TGTGCCAGCAGCGGACAGGGGACGGCTAACTATGGCTACACCTTC
>.|TRBV28|.|TRBJ1-5
CASSLPLLPRHF
TGTGCCAGCAGTTTACCCTTACTGCCTAGGCATTTT
>.|TRBV19|.|TRBJ1-4
CASSIEGTVANEKLFF
TGTGCCAGTAGTATAGAGGGCACGGTGGCTAATGAAAAACTGTTTTTT
>TRBD1|TRBV19|.|TRBJ1-1
CASSREGTGDTEAFF
TGTGCCAGTAGTAGAGAAGGGACAGGGGACACTGAAGCTTTCTTT
>TRBD1|TRBV6-6|.|TRBJ2-7
CASSSPTGGRYEQYF
TGTGCCAGCAGTTCGCCAACAGGGGGCCGATACGAGCAGTACTTC
>TRBD2|TRBV23-1|.|TRBJ2-1
CASLKRERGNEQFF
TGCGCCAGCTTAAAGCGGGAGAGAGGAAATGAGCAGTTCTTC
>.|TRBV19|.|TRBJ1-5
CASSIQTKRNQPQHF
TGTGCCAGTAGTATTCAGACAAAACGCAATCAGCCCCAGCATTTT
>.|TRBV29-1|.|TRBJ2-3
CSGLFTDTQYF
TGCAGCGGACTGTTCACAGATACGCAGTATTTT
>.|TRBV2|.|TRBJ2-7
CASRTLSYEQYF
TGTGCCAGCAGAACACTCTCCTACGAGCAGTACTTC
>TRBD1|TRBV7-9|.|TRBJ1-1
CASSLTGDTEAFF
TGTGCCAGCAGCTTGACAGGGGACACTGAAGCTTTCTTT
>.|TRBV6-5|.|TRBJ2-1
CASREREKTYNEQFF
TGTGCCAGCAGAGAACGGGAGAAGACTTACAATGAGCAGTTCTTC
>.|TRBV20-1|.|TRBJ1-1
CSAGVTEAFF
TGCAGTGCGGGAGTCACTGAAGCTTTCTTT
>TRBD1|TRBV7-9|few|TRBJ2-2
CASSPWTGDAGELFF
TGTGCCAGCAGCCCTTGGACAGGGGACGCCGGGGAGCTGTTTTTT
>.|TRBV7-9|.|TRBJ2-1
CASSLGSLPSYNEQFF
TGTGCCAGCAGCTTAGGGAGTCTCCCCTCCTACAATGAGCAGTTCTTC
>.|TRBV18|.|TRBJ2-1
CASSPVPGAQYNEQFF
TGTGCCAGCTCACCAGTCCCAGGGGCTCAATACAATGAGCAGTTCTTC
>.|TRBV18|.|TRBJ1-1
CASSPGQSNTEAFF
TGTGCCAGCTCCCCCGGACAGTCGAACACTGAAGCTTTCTTT
>.|TRBV4-2|.|TRBJ2-2
CASSQDVGVTGELFF
TGTGCCAGCAGCCAAGATGTAGGAGTAACCGGGGAGCTGTTTTTT
>.|TRBV29-1|.|TRBJ2-4
CSVHSGGTNIQYF
TGCAGCGTCCATTCGGGGGGCACAAACATTCAGTACTTC
>TRBD2|TRBV25-1|.|TRBJ2-5
CASSEQQIVAGKEETQYF
TGTGCCAGCAGTGAACAACAAATTGTAGCGGGAAAGGAGGAGACCCAGTACTTC
>TRBD2|TRBV2|.|TRBJ2-7
CASSLLAWGSSYEQYF
TGTGCCAGCAGTCTACTAGCGTGGGGCAGCTCCTACGAGCAGTACTTC
>TRBD2|TRBV5-1|.|TRBJ2-1
CASSLFGAGSSYNEQFF
TGCGCCAGCAGCTTGTTTGGAGCGGGGAGCTCCTACAATGAGCAGTTCTTC
>TRBD2|TRBV2|.|TRBJ2-3
CASRGLAADTQYF
TGTGCCAGCAGGGGACTAGCAGCAGATACGCAGTATTTT
>TRBD1|TRBV5-4|.|TRBJ1-3
CASSSGQAPGNTIYF
TGTGCCAGCAGCTCAGGACAGGCCCCTGGAAACACCATATATTTT
>.|TRBV19|.|TRBJ1-5
CASRGRLSQPQHF
TGTGCCAGCCGGGGGCGGCTCAGTCAGCCCCAGCATTTT
>TRBD1|TRBV5-1|.|TRBJ2-7
CASSSQPNNPGTGGWEQYF
TGCGCCAGCAGCTCACAACCGAATAATCCCGGGACAGGGGGTTGGGAGCAGTACTTC
>.|TRBV29-1|.|TRBJ2-1
CSVPRYNEQFF
TGCAGCGTTCCGCGTTACAATGAGCAGTTCTTC
>.|TRBV11-2|.|TRBJ1-1
CASSSSMGTEAFF
TGTGCCAGCAGCTCAAGTATGGGCACTGAAGCTTTCTTT